The clone carrying this T cell receptor delta chain occurred a few times. This likely stems from a read error, as it lies one base from a far larger clone. This CDR3 is also generated by other DNA sequences in the sample. The entry originates in a study of γδ T cells in repeated Plasmodium falciparum infection. Study overall: Samples were taken at baseline, before some infections, and 21 days after each.

Flow sorting of PBMC yielded separate Vgamma9/Vdelta2+ and Vdelta2-negative gammadelta T cell populations for bulk repertoire analysis. Germline-derived CDR1 and CDR2 are TVYSNPD and GDNSRS (reference sequence). V was pared by 1 base and J by 0 bases, with 30 bases of the junction left unmatched. The CDR3 runs to 23 residues. TCRdb reanalyzed the multiplex PCR reads using CATT. The table shows 45,000 to 60,000 delta-chain clones, with about 1.9% occurring only once. The sample comprised gamma-delta T cells from blood. This clonotype originated in a pool of human donors (malaria-infected and uninfected, not separated). V is TRDV3 and J is TRDJ1, with TRDD3 matching 9 bases. CDR3 nucleotides: TGTGCCTTTATCTCGCTCTGGTCAGAACGTACTTCTGGGGGATCTCCATACACCGATAAACTCATCTTT. Its translation: CAFISLWSERTSGGSPYTDKLIF.